These 22 T cell receptor beta chains were all obtained from the same sample, sequenced in a study of read filtering for tumor transcriptome and immune sequencing. The library was built from roughly 400 ng RNA with molecular barcoded adaptors for alpha/delta and beta/gamma chains. Via MiXCR, TCRdb re-called the reads, giving one row per CDR3 protein. The repertoire includes 120,000 or so distinct CDR3 sequences, 13% of them detected once, and approximately 10% sits in the top ten. The sequencing sample was made of a population of CD138-negative cells sorted from bone marrow. These receptors all come from a donor at least 40 years old with multiple myeloma.

At least ten counts were recorded for this clonotype. The chain joins TRBV5-1 to TRBJ1-1; no firm D call. Trimming took off 6 bases at V and 4 bases at J, with 13 bases between the two ends. This CDR3 has 13 amino acids. Germline CDR1 is SGHRS and CDR2 is YFSETQ. The CDR3 sequence: CASTDGGGTEAFF. The CDR3 DNA reads TGCGCCAGCACAGACGGAGGAGGCACTGAAGCTTTCTTT.

This clonotype was found many times. The chain's CDR3 is CASSYSGANVLTF. The CDR3 DNA reads TGTGCCAGCAGTTACTCTGGGGCCAACGTCCTGACTTTC. The chain has TRBV3-1 and TRBJ2-6; D is undetermined. This CDR3 is built from 13 residues. Trimming took off 6 bases at V and 0 bases at J, with 3 bases between the two ends. The germline V gene has CDR1 LGHDT and CDR2 YNNKEL (reference sequence).

A remark on this clonotype: A much larger clone sits a single nucleotide away, making a read error possible. The V gene is TRBV7-2, the J gene TRBJ2-7, with 9 bases that match TRBD1. Germline V lookup: CDR1 SGHTA, CDR2 FQGNSA. The CDR3 has 14 residues. The CDR3 here is CASAGQGNSYEQHF. Written as DNA, the CDR3 is TGTGCCAGCGCGGGACAGGGAAACTCCTACGAGCAGCACTTC. Together with reference TRBV7-2 and TRBJ2-7, the CDR3 gives the full variable domain: GAGVSQSPSNKVTEKGKDVELRCDPISGHTALYWYRQSLGQGLEFLIYFQGNSAPDKSGLPSDRFSAERTGGSVSTLTIQRTQQEDSAVYLCASAGQGNSYEQHFGPGTRLTVT.

The table lists this clonotype with many counts. One junction end disagrees with the germline gene, perhaps due to a read error. The genes are TRBV5-1 and TRBJ2-1, with 7 bases that match TRBD2. The germline CDR1 and CDR2 sequences are SGHRS and YFSETQ. CDR3 length: 15 residues. The CDR3 bases are TGTGCCAGCAGCTTAGTGGCGGGAGTTTACAATGAGCAGTTCTTC. Translated: CASSLVAGVYNEQFF.

This clonotype was seen many times. The chain carries TRBV5-1 and TRBJ1-1; 10 nucleotides match TRBD1. In germline, CDR1 is SGHRS, CDR2 YFSETQ. V gave up 0 bases and J gave up 3 bases; unmatched junction bases: 5. This CDR3 spans 16 amino acids. The CDR3 region is CASSLAGQGGDTEAFF. The CDR3 nucleotides are TGCGCCAGCAGCTTGGCAGGACAGGGGGGTGACACTGAAGCTTTCTTT.

This clonotype was counted ten times or more. V usage is TRBV5-1 and J usage is TRBJ2-1, with 9 nucleotides matching TRBD1. Trimming took 3 bases from V and 1 from J; bases not matched to a gene: 2. Germline assignment: CDR1 SGHRS and CDR2 YFSETQ. The CDR3 is made up of 15 amino acids. CDR3 nucleotides: TGCGCCAGCAGCTGGGACAGGGAATCCTACAATGAGCAGTTCTTC. This translates into CASSWDRESYNEQFF. Full variable domain (missing parts from reference TRBV5-1 and TRBJ2-1): KAGVTQTPRYLIKTRGQQVTLSCSPISGHRSVSWYQQTPGQGLQFLFEYFSETQRNKGNFPGRFSGRQFSNSRSEMNVSTLELGDSALYLCASSWDRESYNEQFFGPGTRLTVL.

This clonotype was seen repeatedly, ten times or more. V gene TRBV4-1 combines with J gene TRBJ2-2, with 7 bases lining up with TRBD1. Germline CDR1 MGHRA, CDR2 YSYEKL. The CDR3 contains 16 residues. V trimming: 0 bases; J trimming: 4 bases; junction bases outside the gene matches: 5. Here the CDR3 reads CASSQEPGQFTGELFF. CDR3 DNA sequence: TGCGCCAGCAGCCAAGAGCCGGGACAGTTCACCGGGGAGCTGTTTTTT.

This clonotype was detected many times. The chain has TRBV7-2 and TRBJ2-2; D is undetermined. This CDR3 contains 15 residues. Germline V gene data show CDR1 as SGHTA and CDR2 as FQGNSA. V was trimmed by 5 bases and J by 16 bases, leaving 26 bases between them. CDR3 in amino acids: CASSPTPTRSQAQFF. CDR3 bases: TGTGCCAGCAGCCCCACCCCCACACGGAGCCAAGCTCAGTTTTTT.

There are many counts of this clonotype. V usage is TRBV5-6 and J usage is TRBJ1-1; 9 bases agree with TRBD1. The CDR3 sequence is 14 residues long. The J segment lost 8 bases and the V segment lost 3 bases, leaving 8 bases of the junction unmatched. Germline CDR1 SGHDT, CDR2 YYEEEE. The CDR3 nucleotides are TGTGCCAGCAGCTCCCTCCGGGACAGGGTGGAAGCTTTCTTT. This translates into CASSSLRDRVEAFF.

In this sample, this clonotype turned up many times. The J gene is TRBJ2-3, the V gene TRBV20-1; D could derive from TRBD1 or TRBD2 (5 bases each). CDR3 length: 15 residues. The germline V and J ends were trimmed by 0 bases and 0 bases, with 10 bases remaining between them. Germline loops: CDR1 DFQATT, CDR2 SNEGSKA (reference sequence). The CDR3 region is CSARDGGPSTDTQYF. The CDR3 nucleotides read TGCAGTGCTAGAGATGGGGGACCAAGCACAGATACGCAGTATTTT.

To note about this clonotype: The junction departs from the called germline gene at one end, perhaps through a read error. The chain joins TRBV7-9 to TRBJ2-3, with 9 bases that match TRBD1. Germline values: CDR1 SEHNR, CDR2 FQNEAQ (reference sequence). The CDR3 loop spans 15 amino acids. The CDR3 sequence: CASGFWTGGTDTQYF. As DNA, the CDR3 is TGTGCCAGCGGCTTCTGGACAGGGGGCACAGATACGCAGTATTTT.

This clonotype was seen at least ten times. V is TRBV11-2 and J is TRBJ2-3, with unresolved D. The CDR3 contains 13 residues. V was shortened by 3 bases and J by 3 bases, with 7 bases between the two germline ends. From germline, CDR1 is SGHAT and CDR2 FQNNGV. The CDR3 is CASSFRITDTQYF. CDR3 DNA sequence: TGTGCCAGCAGCTTCCGCATAACAGATACGCAGTATTTT.

This clonotype was observed many times. The chain couples TRBV5-1 to TRBJ2-3, with TRBD2 matching 9 bases. J was trimmed by 0 bases and V by 4 bases; bases with no gene match: 3. Per the germline V gene, CDR1 is SGHRS and CDR2 is YFSETQ. CDR3 size: 15 residues. CDR3 protein: CASSPTSGSTDTQYF. The CDR3 DNA reads as TGCGCCAGCAGCCCCACTAGCGGGAGCACAGATACGCAGTATTTT.

This clonotype was detected many times. V usage is TRBV9 and J usage is TRBJ1-4; 9 bases fit TRBD1. The CDR3 sequence is 15 residues long. Germline lookup yields CDR1 SGDLS and CDR2 YYNGEE. V shed 4 bases and J 7 bases; nucleotides not matched to a gene: 8. The CDR3: CASSPTTGGGEKLFF. The CDR3 bases are TGTGCCAGCAGCCCGACGACAGGGGGTGGTGAAAAACTGTTTTTT. The full variable domain, rest sourced from reference TRBV9 and TRBJ1-4, is DSGVTQTPKHLITATGQRVTLRCSPRSGDLSVYWYQQSLDQGLQFLIQYYNGEERAKGNILERFSAQQFPDLHSELNLSSLELGDSALYFCASSPTTGGGEKLFFGSGTQLSVL.

This clonotype was picked up many times. CDR3 bases: TGTGCCATCAGTGATCCGGGAGTAACGAACACCGGGGAGCTGTTTTTT. Its translation is CAISDPGVTNTGELFF. V is TRBV10-3 and J is TRBJ2-2, with a weak D call TRBD2 (6 bases). V shed 3 bases and J shed 0 bases, with 11 bases lying between them. The CDR3 loop spans 16 amino acids. Germline loops: CDR1 ENHRY, CDR2 SYGVKD.

The V call is TRBV6-6, the J call TRBJ2-5; TRBD2 is a possible D gene (5 bases). Trimming took 3 bases from V and 5 from J, leaving 10 bases between them. CDR1 is MNHNY and CDR2 is SVGAGI in the germline V gene (reference sequence). The CDR3 loop spans 13 amino acids. CDR3 nucleotide sequence: TGTGCCAGCAGTTATGGGAGATGGGAGACCCAGTACTTC. Translated, it gives CASSYGRWETQYF.

This clonotype was observed many times. The chain joins TRBV14 to TRBJ2-5; D unresolved. The germline V gene has CDR1 SGHDN and CDR2 FVKESK. The CDR3 extends over 13 amino acids. V lost 6 bases, J lost 4 bases, and 12 bases lay in between. This CDR3 reads CASSPGLGETQYF. The CDR3 DNA reads TGTGCCAGCAGTCCAGGCTTAGGAGAGACCCAGTACTTC.

The V and J genes are TRBV11-2 and TRBJ1-2, with 8 bases matching TRBD1. The CDR3 is 15 residues long. With 4 bases clipped from V and 4 bases from J, the junction kept 8 bases outside the gene matches. From germline, CDR1 is SGHAT and CDR2 FQNNGV. CDR3 sequence (DNA): TGTGCCAGCAGCTCCTTCCCCGGGACAGGCTATGGCTACACCTTC. It is translated as CASSSFPGTGYGYTF.

Concerning this clonotype: A clone one base away is much larger, so this may be a read error. This chain uses TRBV29-1 with TRBJ2-3; 8 nucleotides match TRBD2. V was pared by 7 bases and J by 5 bases, with 5 bases of the junction left unmatched. Germline CDR1 reads SQVTM; CDR2 reads ANQGSEA. The CDR3 has 12 amino acids. CDR3 sequence: CSGKTSEDTQYF. The CDR3 DNA reads as TGCAGCGGGAAGACTAGCGAAGATACGCAGTATTTT.

Comments on this clonotype: This may come from a read error, since a much larger clone is one base off. The chain couples TRBV12-3 or TRBV12-4 to TRBJ1-1, with D unclear. V was trimmed by 4 bases and J by 4 bases, leaving 13 bases between them. The CDR3 runs 14 residues. The CDR3 DNA reads as TGTGCCAGCAGTTCACTGCCCGAAGGCACTGAAGCTTTCTTT. Protein product: CASSSLPEGTEAFF.

This clonotype was counted ten times or more. This chain links TRBV12-3 or TRBV12-4 with TRBJ2-2, with unresolved D. The germline V and J ends were trimmed by 3 bases and 6 bases, with 8 bases remaining between them. The CDR3 contains 13 residues. CDR3 sequence (DNA): TGTGCCAGCAGTTTCGGAGCCGCCGGGGAGCTGTTTTTT. Translating gives CASSFGAAGELFF.

This clonotype was recorded at least ten times. V is TRBV20-1 and J is TRBJ2-3; 9 bases are shared with TRBD2. Germline V gene lookup returns CDR1 DFQATT and CDR2 SNEGSKA (reference sequence). The CDR3 length is 17 residues. After removal of 5 bases from V and 4 bases from J, the junction contained 16 bases not matched to a gene. The CDR3: CSAPEGSGSWIADTQYF. The CDR3 region has the DNA TGCAGTGCTCCCGAGGGTAGCGGGAGTTGGATTGCAGATACGCAGTATTTT.